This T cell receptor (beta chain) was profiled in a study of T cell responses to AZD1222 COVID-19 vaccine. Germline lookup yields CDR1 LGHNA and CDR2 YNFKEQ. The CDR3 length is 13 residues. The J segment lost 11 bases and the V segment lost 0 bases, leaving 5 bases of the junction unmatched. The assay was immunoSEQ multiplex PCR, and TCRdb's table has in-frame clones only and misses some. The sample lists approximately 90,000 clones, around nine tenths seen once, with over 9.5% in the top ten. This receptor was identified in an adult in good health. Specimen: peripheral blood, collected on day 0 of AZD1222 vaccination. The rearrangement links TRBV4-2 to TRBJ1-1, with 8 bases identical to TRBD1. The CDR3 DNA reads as TGTGCCAGCAGCCAAGACCTCGACAGGGGCGCTTTCTTT. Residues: CASSQDLDRGAFF.